Following are 25 T cell receptor beta chains from one sample sequenced in a study of beta chain features in type 1 diabetes. The study reverse transcribed the entire isolated RNA, so it sequenced expressed TCRB transcripts. The protocol was immunoSEQ multiplex PCR, while the TCRdb copy is restricted to in-frame clones and leaves out a portion. This sample has more than 150,000 clones, with more than 10% found just once. Sequencing used central memory CD4+ T cells from blood. The receptors derive from a woman under 30 in good health.

This clone was detected ten times or more. The chain employs TRBV18 and TRBJ2-1; 7 nucleotides line up with TRBD2. Losses at the gene ends were 2 bases for V and 6 bases for J; bases not matched to a gene: 7. The CDR3 sequence is 15 residues long. CDR1 and CDR2 (germline): KGHSH, LQKENI. The CDR3 coding sequence is TGTGCCAGCTCACCAGTGGGAGGGCGGAGCAATGAGCAGTTCTTC. Translated, it gives CASSPVGGRSNEQFF.

The chain links TRBV7-2 to TRBJ2-2; 8 bases fit TRBD2. Looked up from germline, CDR1 is SGHTA and CDR2 is FQGNSA. The junction had 6 bases not matched to a gene; V was cut back by 5 bases and J by 4 bases. The CDR3 runs to 15 residues. DNA of the CDR3: TGTGCCAGCAGCGCGCCGGGACTAGGCACCGGGGAGCTGTTTTTT. Translation gives CASSAPGLGTGELFF.

The rearrangement links TRBV30 to TRBJ1-4; no clear D gene. CDR1 is GTSNPN, CDR2 SVGIG, per germline (reference sequence). V was trimmed by 5 bases and J by 10 bases, leaving 17 bases between them. This CDR3 contains 13 residues. In nucleotides, the CDR3 is TGTGCCTGGCACACGAGCAGCCGAGGAAAACTGTTTTTT. It is translated as CAWHTSSRGKLFF. Filled out from reference TRBV30 and TRBJ1-4, the complete variable domain reads SQTIHQWPATLVQPVGSPLSLECTVEGTSNPNLYWYRQAAGRGLQLLFYSVGIGQISSEVPQNLSASRPQDRQFILSSKKLLLSDSGFYLCAWHTSSRGKLFFGSGTQLSVL.

The rearrangement links TRBV11-1 to TRBJ2-3; D unresolved. The germline V gene has CDR1 SGHAT and CDR2 FQDESV (reference sequence). CDR3 length: 17 amino acids. V shed 1 base and J shed 2 bases, with 16 bases lying between them. CDR3 in amino acids: CASSLVRHQEATDTQYF. CDR3 nucleotide sequence: TGTGCCAGCAGCTTAGTTCGCCATCAAGAAGCCACAGATACGCAGTATTTT.

V usage is TRBV5-7 and J usage is TRBJ2-2, with TRBD1 matching over 7 bases. TRBV5-7 is placed among ORFs of uncertain function. The CDR3 sequence is 17 residues long. J lost 0 bases, V lost 3 bases, and 8 bases had no gene match. DNA for the CDR3: TGTGCCAGCAGCTACAACCCGGACAGGACGAACACCGGGGAGCTGTTTTTT. As protein: CASSYNPDRTNTGELFF.

V is TRBV7-2 and J is TRBJ1-5; D uncertain. This CDR3 has 13 amino acids. CDR1 is SGHTA, CDR2 FQGNSA, per germline. Trimming left V 3 bases short and J 5 bases short, with 8 bases between. The CDR3 DNA reads TGTGCCAGCAGCTTTTCCGGGGATCAGCCCCAGCATTTT. This translates into CASSFSGDQPQHF.

The CDR3 DNA follows: TGTGCCAGCAGTCGACAGTCCAACGTCCTGACTTTC. As protein: CASSRQSNVLTF. The chain couples TRBV28 to TRBJ2-6; D may be TRBD1 (5 bases). Trimming stripped 5 bases from V and 8 bases from J, with 7 bases between. This CDR3 has 12 amino acids. Germline-derived CDR1 and CDR2 are MDHEN and SYDVKM.

This clone has only a few counts. J is TRBJ2-2 and V is TRBV4-2; 10 nucleotides align to TRBD1. The germline gives CDR1 LGHNA, CDR2 YNFKEQ. The V gene end was trimmed by 4 bases and the J gene end by 7 bases; junction bases not matched to a gene: 3. This CDR3 has 14 amino acids. The CDR3 bases are TGTGCCAGCAGCCGACAGGGGGCAGGCGGGGAGCTGTTTTTT. Translating gives CASSRQGAGGELFF.

In its sample, this clone was seen a few times. One junction end does not reproduce the germline sequence, and a read error may be involved. The chain joins TRBV7-2 to TRBJ2-7, with D maybe TRBD1 (5 bases). This CDR3 contains 11 residues. Germline loops: CDR1 SGHTA, CDR2 FQGNSA. The CDR3 nucleotides read TGTGCCAGCAGCTTAGGTCCAGGGTCCGACTTC. Translated: CASSLGPGSDF. The entire variable domain, with the rest obtained from reference TRBV7-2 and TRBJ2-7, is as follows: GAGVSQSPSNKVTEKGKDVELRCDPISGHTALYWYRQSLGQGLEFLIYFQGNSAPDKSGLPSDRFSAERTGGSVSTLTIQRTQQEDSAVYLCASSLGPGSDFGPGTRLTVT.

This clone was seen repeatedly, ten times or more. This sequence joins TRBV9 and TRBJ2-1; 11 bases are a match to TRBD2. Germline CDR1 and CDR2: SGDLS and YYNGEE. CDR3 length: 15 amino acids. V trimming: 4 bases; J trimming: 3 bases; junction bases outside the gene matches: 3. This chain's CDR3 is CASSPGLAVYNEQFF. The CDR3 DNA sequence: TGTGCCAGCAGCCCGGGACTAGCGGTCTACAATGAGCAGTTCTTC. Combining the CDR3 with reference TRBV9 and TRBJ2-1 gives the whole variable domain DSGVTQTPKHLITATGQRVTLRCSPRSGDLSVYWYQQSLDQGLQFLIQYYNGEERAKGNILERFSAQQFPDLHSELNLSSLELGDSALYFCASSPGLAVYNEQFFGPGTRLTVL.

This clone was counted only a few times. The chain recombines TRBV29-1 with TRBJ1-5; D is perhaps TRBD1 (6 bases). The CDR3 covers 13 residues. V lost 5 bases, J lost 5 bases, and 13 bases lay in between. Germline V gives CDR1 SQVTM, CDR2 ANQGSEA. In nucleotides, the CDR3 is TGCAGCGTTTGTCAGGGGCTAGATCAGCCCCAGCATTTT. Its translation is CSVCQGLDQPQHF.

With respect to this clone: The same CDR3 arises from other DNA sequences in this sample as well. The rearrangement links TRBV7-2 to TRBJ1-1; maybe TRBD1 (5 bases). Germline lookup yields CDR1 SGHTA and CDR2 FQGNSA. This CDR3 has 13 amino acids. Between the trimmed V and J ends, which lost 4 bases and 5 bases, there was a span of 11 bases. DNA of the CDR3: TGTGCCAGCAGCTCAGGGCATGGTACTGAAGCTTTCTTT. It codes for CASSSGHGTEAFF.

This clone was seen a handful of times. This chain connects TRBV2 to TRBJ2-4; tentative D call: TRBD2 (5 bases). The V end was cut by 6 bases, the J end by 8 bases, with 11 bases between. Per the germline V gene, CDR1 is SNHLY and CDR2 is FYNNEI. The CDR3 consists of 12 residues. The CDR3 protein is CASRDLGDIQYF. The CDR3 coding sequence is TGTGCCAGCAGAGACCTCGGGGACATTCAGTACTTC.

This clone was found many times. The V call is TRBV7-2, the J call TRBJ1-3; tentatively, D is TRBD1 (5 bases). V lost 5 bases and J lost 0, with 14 bases in between. This CDR3 comprises 16 residues. CDR1 and CDR2 (germline): SGHTA, FQGNSA. The CDR3 reads CASSRHGGSSGNTIYF. In DNA, the CDR3 is TGTGCCAGCAGCCGGCACGGGGGAAGCTCTGGAAACACCATATATTTT.

Concerning this clone itself: Other DNA variants within this sample encode the same CDR3. V gene TRBV29-1 combines with J gene TRBJ1-1; D might be TRBD1 (5 bases). Looked up from germline, CDR1 is SQVTM and CDR2 is ANQGSEA. V lost 4 bases to trimming and J lost 0 bases, with 9 bases between them. This CDR3 region has 13 residues. This chain's CDR3 is CSVGADMNTEAFF. CDR3 DNA: TGCAGCGTTGGTGCGGACATGAACACTGAAGCTTTCTTT.

The V and J genes are TRBV7-2 and TRBJ2-2, with D possibly being TRBD2 (6 bases). The CDR3 is 14 amino acids. V lost 5 bases, J lost 3 bases, and 10 bases lay in between. Per the germline V gene, CDR1 is SGHTA and CDR2 is FQGNSA. CDR3: CASSTRLDTGELFF. As DNA, the CDR3 is TGTGCCAGCAGCACAAGACTAGACACCGGGGAGCTGTTTTTT.

This clone was detected only a few times. The V gene is TRBV29-1, the J gene TRBJ2-7; 8 bases map to TRBD2. The J segment lost 2 bases and the V segment lost 7 bases, leaving 7 bases of the junction unmatched. Germline CDR1 SQVTM, CDR2 ANQGSEA. The CDR3 length is 13 residues. CDR3 nucleotide sequence: TGCAGCGCCTCAGCGGGAGTAACCTACGAGCAGTACTTC. This translates into CSASAGVTYEQYF.

This clone was observed a handful of times. The chain recombines TRBV6-4 with TRBJ2-1; possible D gene TRBD2, 5 bases. V lost 5 bases and J lost 4, with 9 bases in between. The CDR3 is 13 residues long. Germline V CDR1 and CDR2: MRHNA, SNTAGT. The CDR3 DNA reads as TGTGCCAGCAGTAAGGAGGAATACAATGAGCAGTTCTTC. This translates into CASSKEEYNEQFF.

A word on this clone: Different DNA sequences within this sample yield the same CDR3. This chain uses TRBV27 with TRBJ1-5, with D hard to call. Germline CDR1 is MNHEY and CDR2 is SMNVEV (reference sequence). The CDR3 runs 13 residues. V lost 4 bases and J 3 bases, leaving 7 bases between the germline ends. This CDR3 is CASSSRHNQPQHF. As DNA, the CDR3 is TGTGCCAGCAGTTCGAGACACAATCAGCCCCAGCATTTT.

This clone has a handful of counts. The chain couples TRBV29-1 to TRBJ2-7, with D unresolved. Germline assignment: CDR1 SQVTM and CDR2 ANQGSEA. The CDR3 is made up of 12 amino acids. V was clipped by 5 bases and J by 1 base, with 9 bases between them. DNA for the CDR3: TGCAGCGTTTCGCGGAATTCCTACGAGCAGTACTTC. This gives the protein CSVSRNSYEQYF.

V is TRBV18 and J is TRBJ1-5; 12 nucleotides align to TRBD1. Trimming removed 4 bases from V and 0 bases from J; junction bases left unmatched: 4. This CDR3 comprises 17 residues. CDR1 is KGHSH and CDR2 is LQKENI in the germline V gene. CDR3 DNA sequence: TGTGCCAGCTCACTGGGACAGGGGGCAGATAGCAATCAGCCCCAGCATTTT. Amino acids: CASSLGQGADSNQPQHF.

This rearrangement joins TRBV2 to TRBJ2-2, with 9 bases fitting TRBD2. The CDR3 sequence is 16 residues long. The V gene's germline CDR1 is SNHLY and CDR2 FYNNEI. J was trimmed by 6 bases and V by 8 bases; bases with no gene match: 13. The DNA of the CDR3 is TGTGCCAGCGGTCTAGGGACTAGCCGAAGCGCCGGGGAGCTGTTTTTT. It yields the protein CASGLGTSRSAGELFF.

The chain carries TRBV6-1 and TRBJ2-1; maybe TRBD2 (5 bases). Trimming left V 4 bases short and J 0 bases short, with 10 bases between. This CDR3 is 15 amino acids long. Germline V lookup: CDR1 MNHNS, CDR2 SASEGT. CDR3 amino acids: CASSGSGSSYNEQFF. The CDR3 nucleotides read TGTGCCAGCAGTGGGTCGGGGAGCTCCTACAATGAGCAGTTCTTC.

Remarks on this clone: At the DNA level, this CDR3 is encoded by other sequences in the same sample as well. This chain uses TRBV7-9 with TRBJ1-2, with D tentatively TRBD1 (5 bases). The germline V gene encodes CDR1 SEHNR and CDR2 FQNEAQ (reference sequence). V was pared by 4 bases and J by 4 bases, with 7 bases between. The CDR3 totals 12 residues. CDR3 sequence reads: CASSSQGYGYTF. CDR3 DNA: TGTGCCAGCAGCTCGCAGGGCTATGGCTACACCTTC.

In its sample, this clone was seen a few times. The chain has TRBV15 and TRBJ2-2; 11 bases fit TRBD2. This CDR3 is 17 amino acids long. CDR1 and CDR2 (germline): LNHNV, YYDKDF (reference sequence). V was pared by 3 bases and J by 5 bases, with 8 bases of the junction left unmatched. CDR3: CATSRLGTSGTTGELFF. For the CDR3, the DNA is TGTGCCACCAGCAGGCTAGGGACTAGCGGTACGACCGGGGAGCTGTTTTTT.